The present TCR beta chain was sequenced within a study of cytomegalovirus exposure and HLA in healthy donors. The PCR had 60 Vbeta and 13 Jbeta primers. The method was immunoSEQ multiplex PCR; TCRdb's version includes in-frame clones alone and lacks a portion of them. The sample includes over 100,000 clones, about three quarters of them seen just once. Specimen: PBMCs. The sequence was obtained from a woman aged 25 to 39 in good health and CMV-seropositive.

CDR3 region: CSVTVANYGYTF. CDR3 bases: TGCAGCGTTACAGTGGCGAACTATGGCTACACCTTC. This rearrangement joins TRBV29-1 to TRBJ1-2; the D is unclear. V lost 5 bases to trimming and J lost 2 bases, with 9 bases between them. The CDR3 length is 12 residues. The V gene's germline CDR1 is SQVTM and CDR2 ANQGSEA.